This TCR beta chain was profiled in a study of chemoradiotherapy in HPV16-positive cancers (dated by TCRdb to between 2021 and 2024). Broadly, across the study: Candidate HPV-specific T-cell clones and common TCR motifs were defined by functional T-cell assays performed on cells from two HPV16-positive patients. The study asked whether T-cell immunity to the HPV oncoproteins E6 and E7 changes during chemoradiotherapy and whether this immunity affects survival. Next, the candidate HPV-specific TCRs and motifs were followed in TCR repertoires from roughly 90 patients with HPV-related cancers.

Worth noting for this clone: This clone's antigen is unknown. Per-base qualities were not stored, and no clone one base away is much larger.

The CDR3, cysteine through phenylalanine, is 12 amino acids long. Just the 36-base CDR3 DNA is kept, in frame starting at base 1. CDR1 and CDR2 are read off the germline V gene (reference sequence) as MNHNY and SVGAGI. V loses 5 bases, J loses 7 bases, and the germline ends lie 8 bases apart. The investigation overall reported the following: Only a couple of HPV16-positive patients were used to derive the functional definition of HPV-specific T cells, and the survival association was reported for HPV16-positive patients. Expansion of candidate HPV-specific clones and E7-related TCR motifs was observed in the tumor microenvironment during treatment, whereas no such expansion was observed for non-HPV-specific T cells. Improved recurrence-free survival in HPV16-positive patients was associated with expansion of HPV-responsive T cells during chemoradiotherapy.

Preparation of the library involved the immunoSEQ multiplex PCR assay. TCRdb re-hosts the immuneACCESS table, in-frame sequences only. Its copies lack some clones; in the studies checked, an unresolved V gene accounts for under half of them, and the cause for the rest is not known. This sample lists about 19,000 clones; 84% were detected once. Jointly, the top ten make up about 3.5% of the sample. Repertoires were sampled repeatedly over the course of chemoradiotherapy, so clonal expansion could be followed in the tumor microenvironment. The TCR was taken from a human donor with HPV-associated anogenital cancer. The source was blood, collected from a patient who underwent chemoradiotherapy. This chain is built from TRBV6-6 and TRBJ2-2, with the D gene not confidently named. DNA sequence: TGTGCCAGCAGTCCCCAGAACGGGGAGCTGTTTTTT. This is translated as CASSPQNGELFF.